The clone carrying this T cell receptor (beta chain) was seen just once. No antigen is known for it. This CDR3 is built from 13 residues. With 6 bases removed from V and 7 bases from J, the gap between germline ends came to 10 bases. Specified treatment: around 19 received Ad26.COV2.S at low or high dose, single or two shots; about 5 received placebo; per-sample allocation not given. Sampling was done on day 63 after the first vaccine or placebo injection. The data were taken from a study of Ad26.COV2.S vaccination and SARS-CoV-2 variants. Broader study findings: Reports say spike-specific CD8+ and CD4+ T cell responses covered substantial breadth after vaccination. Responses of T cells in total may have been underestimated by the TCR breadth and depth analyses.

Measured with immunoSEQ multiplex PCR; TCRdb has only the in-frame clones, and not every one. In the table there are about 350,000 clones, about 85% of which are singletons. The chain employs TRBV12-3 or TRBV12-4 and TRBJ1-6, with D unresolved. The TCR originated in a person between 18 and 65 years old who received the Ad26.COV2.S COVID-19 vaccine or a placebo. The sequencing here drew on peripheral blood, taken in a trial of Ad26.COV2.S vaccine versus placebo. CDR3 region: CASSDTANSPLHF. The DNA of the CDR3 is TGTGCCAGCAGCGATACCGCGAATTCACCCCTCCACTTT.